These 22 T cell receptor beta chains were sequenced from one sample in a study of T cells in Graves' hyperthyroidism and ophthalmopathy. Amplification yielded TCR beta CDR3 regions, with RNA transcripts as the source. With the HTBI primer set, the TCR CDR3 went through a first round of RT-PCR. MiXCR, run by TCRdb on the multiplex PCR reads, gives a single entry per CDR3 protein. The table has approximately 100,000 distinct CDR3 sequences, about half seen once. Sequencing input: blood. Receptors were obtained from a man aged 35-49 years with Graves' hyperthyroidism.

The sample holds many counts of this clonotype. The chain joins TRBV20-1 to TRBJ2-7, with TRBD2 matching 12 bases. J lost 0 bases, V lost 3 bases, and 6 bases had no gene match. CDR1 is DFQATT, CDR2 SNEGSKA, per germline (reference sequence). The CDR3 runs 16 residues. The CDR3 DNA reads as TGCAGTGCTAGTGGGACTAGCGGGTGGAACTCCTACGAGCAGTACTTC. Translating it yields CSASGTSGWNSYEQYF.

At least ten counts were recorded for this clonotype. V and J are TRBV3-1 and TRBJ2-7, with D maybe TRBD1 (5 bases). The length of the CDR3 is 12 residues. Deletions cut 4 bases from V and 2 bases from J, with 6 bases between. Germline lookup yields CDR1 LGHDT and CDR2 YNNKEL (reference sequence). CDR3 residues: CASSRGTYEQYF. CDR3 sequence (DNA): TGTGCCAGCAGCCGGGGCACCTACGAGCAGTACTTC.

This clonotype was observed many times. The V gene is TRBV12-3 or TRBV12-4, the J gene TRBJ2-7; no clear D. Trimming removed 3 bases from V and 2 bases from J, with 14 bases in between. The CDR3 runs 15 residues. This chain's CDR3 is CASSFPLAEAYEQYF. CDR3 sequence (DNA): TGTGCCAGCAGTTTTCCCTTAGCTGAGGCCTACGAGCAGTACTTC.

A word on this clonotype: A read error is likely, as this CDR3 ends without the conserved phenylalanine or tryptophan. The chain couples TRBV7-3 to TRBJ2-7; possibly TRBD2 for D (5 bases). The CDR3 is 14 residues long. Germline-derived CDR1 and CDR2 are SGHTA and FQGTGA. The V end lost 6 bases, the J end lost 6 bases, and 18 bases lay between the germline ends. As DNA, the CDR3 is TGTGCCAGCAGTGACCAGAGGGCGGCTTCCGAGCAGTACATC. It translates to CASSDQRAASEQYI.

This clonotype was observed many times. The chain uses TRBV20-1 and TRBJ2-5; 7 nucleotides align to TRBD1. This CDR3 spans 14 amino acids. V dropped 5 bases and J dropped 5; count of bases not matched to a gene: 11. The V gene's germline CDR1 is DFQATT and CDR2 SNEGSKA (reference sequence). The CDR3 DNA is TGCAGTGCTCCCCGGACAGGCCTTGTGGAGACCCAGTACTTC. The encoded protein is CSAPRTGLVETQYF.

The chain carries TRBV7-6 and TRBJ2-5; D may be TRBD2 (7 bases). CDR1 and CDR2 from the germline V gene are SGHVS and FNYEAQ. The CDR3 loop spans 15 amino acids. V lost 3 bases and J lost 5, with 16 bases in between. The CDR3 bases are TGTGCCAGCAGCTTGGGAGCGGGGAGGGGGGAGACCCAGTACTTC. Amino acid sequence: CASSLGAGRGETQYF.

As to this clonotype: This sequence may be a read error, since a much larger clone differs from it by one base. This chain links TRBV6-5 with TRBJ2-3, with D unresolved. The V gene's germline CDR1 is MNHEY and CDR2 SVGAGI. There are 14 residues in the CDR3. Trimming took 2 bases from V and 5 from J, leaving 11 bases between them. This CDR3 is CASSYHGKEDTQYF. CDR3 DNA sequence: TGTGCCAGCAGTTACCATGGGAAGGAAGATACGCAGTATTTT.

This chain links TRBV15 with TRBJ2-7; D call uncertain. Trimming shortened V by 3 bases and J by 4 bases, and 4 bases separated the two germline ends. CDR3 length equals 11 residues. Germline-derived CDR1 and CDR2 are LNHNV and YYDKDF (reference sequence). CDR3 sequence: CATSSVYEQYF. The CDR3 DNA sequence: TGTGCCACCAGCAGTGTATACGAGCAGTACTTC.

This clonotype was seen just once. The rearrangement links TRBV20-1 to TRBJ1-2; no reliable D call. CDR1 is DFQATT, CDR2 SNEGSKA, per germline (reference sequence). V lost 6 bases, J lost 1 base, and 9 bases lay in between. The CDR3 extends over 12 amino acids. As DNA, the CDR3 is TGCAGTGCCGAGAAGTTTAACTATGGCTACACCTTC. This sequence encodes CSAEKFNYGYTF.

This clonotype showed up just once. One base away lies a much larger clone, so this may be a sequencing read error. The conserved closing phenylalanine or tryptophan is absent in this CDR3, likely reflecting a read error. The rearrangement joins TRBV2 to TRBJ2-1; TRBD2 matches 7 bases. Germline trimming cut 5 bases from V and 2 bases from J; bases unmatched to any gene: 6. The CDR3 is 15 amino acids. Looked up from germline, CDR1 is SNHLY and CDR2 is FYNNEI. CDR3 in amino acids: CASSLSSGAYNEQFL. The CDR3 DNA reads TGTGCCAGCAGTTTATCGAGCGGGGCCTACAATGAGCAGTTCCTC.

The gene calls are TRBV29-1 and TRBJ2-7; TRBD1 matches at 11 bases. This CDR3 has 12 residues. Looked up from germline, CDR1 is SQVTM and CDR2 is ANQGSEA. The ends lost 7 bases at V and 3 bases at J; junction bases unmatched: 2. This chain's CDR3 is CSAGTGGYEQYF. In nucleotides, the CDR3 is TGCAGCGCTGGGACAGGGGGCTACGAGCAGTACTTC.

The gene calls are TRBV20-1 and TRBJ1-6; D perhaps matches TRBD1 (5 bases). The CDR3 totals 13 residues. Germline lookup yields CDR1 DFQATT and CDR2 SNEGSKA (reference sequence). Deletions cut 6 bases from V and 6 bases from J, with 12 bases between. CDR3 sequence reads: CSAAGPINSPLHF. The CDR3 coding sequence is TGCAGTGCGGCGGGACCTATTAATTCACCCCTCCACTTT.

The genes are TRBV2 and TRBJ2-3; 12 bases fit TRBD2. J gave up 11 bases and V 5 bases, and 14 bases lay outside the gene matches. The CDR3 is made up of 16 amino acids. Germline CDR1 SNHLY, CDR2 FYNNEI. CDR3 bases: TGTGCCAGCAGTAGGACGACTAGCGGGAGAGGGGATGAGCAGTATTTT. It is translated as CASSRTTSGRGDEQYF.

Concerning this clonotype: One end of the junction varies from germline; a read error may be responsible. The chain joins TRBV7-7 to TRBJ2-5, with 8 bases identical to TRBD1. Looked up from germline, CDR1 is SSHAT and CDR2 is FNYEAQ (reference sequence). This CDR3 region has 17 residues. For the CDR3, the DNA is TGTGCTAGCAGCTTAGGGTCATGGCAGGGGGCGGGGGAGACCCAGTACTTC. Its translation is CASSLGSWQGAGETQYF.

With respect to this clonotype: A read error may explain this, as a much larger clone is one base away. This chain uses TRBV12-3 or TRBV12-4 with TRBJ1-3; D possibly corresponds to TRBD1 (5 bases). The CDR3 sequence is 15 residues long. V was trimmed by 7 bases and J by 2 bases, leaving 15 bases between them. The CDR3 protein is CASTVRGEPGNTIYF. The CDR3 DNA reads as TGTGCCAGCACCGTGAGAGGGGAACCTGGAAACACCATATATTTT.

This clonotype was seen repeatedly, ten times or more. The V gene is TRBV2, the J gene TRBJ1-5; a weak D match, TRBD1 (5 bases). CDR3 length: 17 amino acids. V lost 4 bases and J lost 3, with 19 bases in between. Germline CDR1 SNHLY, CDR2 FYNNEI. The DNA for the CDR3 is TGTGCCAGCAGTGTCGCCCCGTGGAGGACAAACAATCAGCCCCAGCATTTT. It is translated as CASSVAPWRTNNQPQHF.

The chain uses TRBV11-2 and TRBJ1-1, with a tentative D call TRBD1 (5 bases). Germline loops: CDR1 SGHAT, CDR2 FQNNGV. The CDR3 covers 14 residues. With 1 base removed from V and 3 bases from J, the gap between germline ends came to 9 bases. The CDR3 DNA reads TGTGCCAGCAGCTTAGTGGGGACGCACACTGAAGCTTTCTTT. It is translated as CASSLVGTHTEAFF. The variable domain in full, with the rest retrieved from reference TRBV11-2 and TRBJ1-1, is EAGVAQSPRYKIIEKRQSVAFWCNPISGHATLYWYQQILGQGPKLLIQFQNNGVVDDSQLPKDRFSAERLKGVDSTLKIQPAKLEDSAVYLCASSLVGTHTEAFFGQGTRLTVV.

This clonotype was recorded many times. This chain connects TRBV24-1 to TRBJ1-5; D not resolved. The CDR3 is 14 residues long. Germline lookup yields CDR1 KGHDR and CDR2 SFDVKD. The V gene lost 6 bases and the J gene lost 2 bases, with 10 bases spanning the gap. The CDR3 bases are TGTGCCACCAGTATGGGGAGGGGCAATCAGCCCCAGCATTTT. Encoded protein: CATSMGRGNQPQHF.

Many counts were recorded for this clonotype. CDR3: CASSPEYTDTQYF. As DNA, the CDR3 is TGCGCCAGCAGCCCGGAGTACACAGATACGCAGTATTTT. The chain employs TRBV10-2 and TRBJ2-3; D gene unclear. The CDR3 covers 13 residues. V was cut by 6 bases and J by 2 bases, with 9 bases left in between. Germline CDR1 is WSHSY and CDR2 is SAAADI.

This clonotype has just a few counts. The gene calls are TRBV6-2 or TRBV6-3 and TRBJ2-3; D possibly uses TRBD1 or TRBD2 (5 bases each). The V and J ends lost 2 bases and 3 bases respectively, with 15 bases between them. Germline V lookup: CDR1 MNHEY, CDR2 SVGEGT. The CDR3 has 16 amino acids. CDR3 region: CASSYPTRDPTDTQYF. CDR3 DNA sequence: TGTGCCAGCAGTTACCCCACTAGGGACCCTACAGATACGCAGTATTTT.

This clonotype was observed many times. This CDR3 reads CAWSVNSGSYEQYF. In DNA, the CDR3 is TGTGCCTGGAGTGTTAATAGCGGGAGTTACGAGCAGTACTTC. The rearrangement uses TRBV30 and TRBJ2-7; 9 positions match TRBD2. There are 14 residues in the CDR3. The V and J ends lost 0 bases and 4 bases, in that order; junction bases with no gene match: 4. Germline lookup yields CDR1 GTSNPN and CDR2 SVGIG (reference sequence).

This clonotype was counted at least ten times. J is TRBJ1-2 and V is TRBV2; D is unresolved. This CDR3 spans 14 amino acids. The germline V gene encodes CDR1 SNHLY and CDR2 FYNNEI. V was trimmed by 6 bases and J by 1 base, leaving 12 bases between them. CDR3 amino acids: CASRKRGFNYGYTF. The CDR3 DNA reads TGTGCCAGCAGAAAAAGAGGGTTTAACTATGGCTACACCTTC.